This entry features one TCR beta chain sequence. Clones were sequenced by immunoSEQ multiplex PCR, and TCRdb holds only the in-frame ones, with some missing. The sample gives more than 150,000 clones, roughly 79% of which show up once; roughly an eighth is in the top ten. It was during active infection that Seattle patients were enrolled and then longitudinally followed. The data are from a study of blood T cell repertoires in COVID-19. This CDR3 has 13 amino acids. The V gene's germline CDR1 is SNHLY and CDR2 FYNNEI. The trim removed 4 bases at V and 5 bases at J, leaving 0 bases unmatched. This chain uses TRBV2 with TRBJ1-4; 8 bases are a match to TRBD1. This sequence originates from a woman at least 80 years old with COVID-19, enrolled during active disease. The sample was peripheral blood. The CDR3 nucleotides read TGTGCCAGCAGTGGGACAGGGAATGAAAAACTGTTTTTT. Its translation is CASSGTGNEKLFF.